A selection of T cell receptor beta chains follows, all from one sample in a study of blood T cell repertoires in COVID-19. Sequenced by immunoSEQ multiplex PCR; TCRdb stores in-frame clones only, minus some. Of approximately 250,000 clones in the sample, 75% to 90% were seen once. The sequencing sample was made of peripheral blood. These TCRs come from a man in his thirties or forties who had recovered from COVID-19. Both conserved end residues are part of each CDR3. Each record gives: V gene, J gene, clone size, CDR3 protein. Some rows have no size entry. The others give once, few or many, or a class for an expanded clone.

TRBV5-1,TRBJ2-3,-,CASSRSGGHGTDTQYF
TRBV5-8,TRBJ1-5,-,CASSSGPTGGHQPQHF
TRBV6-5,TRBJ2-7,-,CASILGQGASYEQYF
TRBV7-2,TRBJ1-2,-,CASSIRGGPNYGYTF
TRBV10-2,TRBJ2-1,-,CATLRTTLILPSSYNEQFF
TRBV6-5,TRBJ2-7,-,CASSQFAGEAYEQYF
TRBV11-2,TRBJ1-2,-,CASSFFYTVHYGYTF
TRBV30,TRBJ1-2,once,CAWSPRANYGYTF
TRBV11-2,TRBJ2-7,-,CASSLLPGSYEQYF
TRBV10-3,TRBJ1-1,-,CAISGKGQGATEAFF
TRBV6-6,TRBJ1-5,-,CASSTTGRGNQPQHF
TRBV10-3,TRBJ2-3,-,CASAPSLVSDTQYF
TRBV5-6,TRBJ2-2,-,CASSLDLRGTGELFF